Listed below are T cell receptor beta chains from one sample, sequenced in a study of shared clonotypes between healthy human individuals. Data came from immunoSEQ multiplex PCR; TCRdb stores just in-frame clones and leaves some out. The table includes some 1.4 million clones, roughly 96% detected once. The specimen was naive CD4+ T cells sorted from blood. The receptors were gathered from a man aged 25-45 years in good health. Both conserved end residues are part of each CDR3. The order of the fields is D gene, clone size, V gene, J gene, CDR3 protein, CDR3 DNA. A D gene is named only where the DNA matches it firmly. Where a row states a size, it is once, few, many or the class of an expanded clone; other rows omit it.

d_call: TRBD1
clone_size: .
v_call: TRBV5-1
j_call: TRBJ2-2
cdr3_aa: CASSLQGANTGELFF
cdr3_nt: TGCGCCAGCAGCCTACAGGGGGCGAACACCGGGGAGCTGTTTTTT

d_call: TRBD1
clone_size: .
v_call: TRBV28
j_call: TRBJ1-5
cdr3_aa: CASSPGQGDQPQHF
cdr3_nt: TGTGCCAGCAGTCCTGGACAGGGCGACCAGCCCCAGCATTTT

d_call: TRBD1
clone_size: .
v_call: TRBV5-1
j_call: TRBJ1-4
cdr3_aa: CASSTTGVKGEKLFF
cdr3_nt: TGCGCCAGCAGCACAACAGGGGTAAAAGGAGAAAAACTGTTTTTT

d_call: TRBD1
clone_size: .
v_call: TRBV28
j_call: TRBJ1-1
cdr3_aa: CASSLSGQGNTEAFF
cdr3_nt: TGTGCCAGCAGCCTTTCGGGACAGGGAAACACTGAAGCTTTCTTT

d_call: TRBD1
clone_size: .
v_call: TRBV4-3
j_call: TRBJ2-3
cdr3_aa: CASSQGDRRNTDTQYF
cdr3_nt: TGCGCCAGCAGCCAAGGGGACAGGAGAAACACAGATACGCAGTATTTT

d_call: .
clone_size: .
v_call: TRBV7-9
j_call: TRBJ1-5
cdr3_aa: CASSLAPNDQPQHF
cdr3_nt: TGTGCCAGCAGCTTAGCGCCCAATGATCAGCCCCAGCATTTT

d_call: TRBD2
clone_size: .
v_call: TRBV5-1
j_call: TRBJ2-7
cdr3_aa: CASRPTSALSYEQYF
cdr3_nt: TGCGCCAGCAGGCCTACTAGCGCACTCTCCTACGAGCAGTACTTC

d_call: .
clone_size: .
v_call: TRBV30
j_call: TRBJ1-5
cdr3_aa: CASRDGTDQPQHF
cdr3_nt: TGTGCCTCCCGGGACGGAACCGATCAGCCCCAGCATTTT

d_call: .
clone_size: .
v_call: TRBV6-5
j_call: TRBJ1-2
cdr3_aa: CASSYSGTPPGGYTF
cdr3_nt: TGTGCCAGCAGTTACTCAGGGACACCCCCTGGTGGCTACACCTTC

d_call: TRBD2
clone_size: .
v_call: TRBV7-6
j_call: TRBJ2-3
cdr3_aa: CASSFFASGSGWADTQYF
cdr3_nt: TGTGCCAGCAGCTTTTTTGCTAGCGGGAGCGGTTGGGCAGATACGCAGTATTTT

d_call: .
clone_size: few
v_call: TRBV15
j_call: TRBJ1-1
cdr3_aa: CATSRVHGRGGTEAFF
cdr3_nt: TGTGCCACCAGCAGAGTCCATGGCAGGGGCGGCACTGAAGCTTTCTTT

d_call: .
clone_size: .
v_call: TRBV6-1
j_call: TRBJ2-5
cdr3_aa: CASSGGKETQYF
cdr3_nt: TGTGCCAGCAGTGGAGGGAAAGAGACCCAGTACTTC

d_call: TRBD2
clone_size: .
v_call: TRBV9
j_call: TRBJ2-1
cdr3_aa: CASRSLGLPRGNEQFF
cdr3_nt: TGTGCCAGCAGATCACTCGGACTACCGCGGGGGAATGAGCAGTTCTTC

d_call: TRBD2
clone_size: .
v_call: TRBV6-5
j_call: TRBJ2-1
cdr3_aa: CASSYTSESYNEQFF
cdr3_nt: TGTGCCAGCAGTTACACTAGCGAATCCTACAATGAGCAGTTCTTC

d_call: .
clone_size: .
v_call: TRBV10-3
j_call: TRBJ2-2
cdr3_aa: CAISESGAGTGELFF
cdr3_nt: TGTGCCATCAGTGAATCAGGTGCTGGCACCGGGGAGCTGTTTTTT

d_call: TRBD1
clone_size: .
v_call: TRBV7-2
j_call: TRBJ1-1
cdr3_aa: CASSLGQGGTTFF
cdr3_nt: TGTGCCAGCAGCTTAGGTCAGGGGGGGACGACTTTCTTT

d_call: .
clone_size: .
v_call: TRBV10-1
j_call: TRBJ2-2
cdr3_aa: CASSERQNTGELFF
cdr3_nt: TGCGCCAGCAGTGAAAGACAGAACACCGGGGAGCTGTTTTTT

d_call: .
clone_size: .
v_call: TRBV6-5
j_call: TRBJ2-5
cdr3_aa: CASSYSNLQETQYF
cdr3_nt: TGTGCCAGCAGTTACTCGAATCTGCAAGAGACCCAGTACTTC

d_call: TRBD1
clone_size: .
v_call: TRBV28
j_call: TRBJ2-2
cdr3_aa: CASSHGGTGWTGELFF
cdr3_nt: TGTGCCAGCAGCCATGGGGGGACAGGGTGGACCGGGGAGCTGTTTTTT

d_call: TRBD1
clone_size: .
v_call: TRBV7-8
j_call: TRBJ2-1
cdr3_aa: CASSVKRDRDNEQFF
cdr3_nt: TGTGCCAGCAGCGTAAAGAGGGACAGGGACAATGAGCAGTTCTTC

d_call: TRBD2
clone_size: .
v_call: TRBV7-2
j_call: TRBJ2-3
cdr3_aa: CASSLRLSGKGTDTQYF
cdr3_nt: TGTGCCAGCAGCTTAAGACTAAGCGGGAAGGGCACAGATACGCAGTATTTT

d_call: .
clone_size: once
v_call: TRBV28
j_call: TRBJ2-5
cdr3_aa: CASSLAGGRGETQYF
cdr3_nt: TGTGCCAGCAGTTTAGCCGGGGGCAGGGGGGAGACCCAGTACTTC

d_call: .
clone_size: .
v_call: TRBV18
j_call: TRBJ1-5
cdr3_aa: CASSPEGNQPQHF
cdr3_nt: TGTGCCAGCTCACCTGAGGGCAATCAGCCCCAGCATTTT

d_call: TRBD2
clone_size: .
v_call: TRBV5-1
j_call: TRBJ2-5
cdr3_aa: CASSFSFPTSGSPETQYF
cdr3_nt: TGCGCCAGCAGCTTCTCCTTCCCGACTAGCGGGAGTCCGGAGACCCAGTACTTC

d_call: TRBD1
clone_size: .
v_call: TRBV6-5
j_call: TRBJ1-4
cdr3_aa: CASSYSQGYNEKLFF
cdr3_nt: TGTGCCAGCAGTTACTCACAGGGGTATAATGAAAAACTGTTTTTT

d_call: TRBD1
clone_size: .
v_call: TRBV9
j_call: TRBJ1-1
cdr3_aa: CASSVDRGGGTEAFF
cdr3_nt: TGTGCCAGCAGCGTCGACAGGGGTGGGGGCACTGAAGCTTTCTTT

d_call: .
clone_size: .
v_call: TRBV27
j_call: TRBJ2-1
cdr3_aa: CASSLVLVPFGNEQFF
cdr3_nt: TGTGCCAGCAGTTTAGTACTAGTCCCCTTTGGCAATGAGCAGTTCTTC

d_call: TRBD1
clone_size: .
v_call: TRBV7-9
j_call: TRBJ2-2
cdr3_aa: CASSTPGQGWTGELFF
cdr3_nt: TGTGCCAGCAGCACCCCGGGACAGGGATGGACCGGGGAGCTGTTTTTT

d_call: .
clone_size: .
v_call: TRBV20-1
j_call: TRBJ2-5
cdr3_aa: CSGRSGETQYF
cdr3_nt: TGCAGTGGTCGGTCGGGAGAGACCCAGTACTTC

d_call: .
clone_size: once
v_call: TRBV29-1
j_call: TRBJ2-5
cdr3_aa: CSVERRGGTETQYF
cdr3_nt: TGCAGCGTTGAAAGACGGGGTGGGACGGAGACCCAGTACTTC

d_call: .
clone_size: .
v_call: TRBV28
j_call: TRBJ2-5
cdr3_aa: CASSGVPETQYF
cdr3_nt: TGTGCCAGCTCGGGGGTACCAGAGACCCAGTACTTC

d_call: TRBD2
clone_size: .
v_call: TRBV5-1
j_call: TRBJ2-5
cdr3_aa: CATGRGGVGETQYF
cdr3_nt: TGCGCCACCGGGCGGGGGGGAGTGGGAGAGACCCAGTACTTC

d_call: TRBD1
clone_size: .
v_call: TRBV30
j_call: TRBJ2-1
cdr3_aa: CAWGEQGSYNEQFF
cdr3_nt: TGTGCCTGGGGGGAACAGGGGTCCTACAATGAGCAGTTCTTC

d_call: .
clone_size: .
v_call: TRBV25-1
j_call: TRBJ1-2
cdr3_aa: CASSEAGANYGYTF
cdr3_nt: TGTGCCAGCAGTGAAGCGGGGGCTAACTATGGCTACACCTTC

d_call: TRBD1
clone_size: .
v_call: TRBV7-9
j_call: TRBJ2-7
cdr3_aa: CASSPYAGGNHEQYF
cdr3_nt: TGTGCCAGCAGCCCCTATGCAGGGGGCAACCACGAGCAGTACTTC

d_call: .
clone_size: .
v_call: TRBV4-3
j_call: TRBJ2-2
cdr3_aa: CASSQDGSRASTGELFF
cdr3_nt: TGCGCCAGCAGCCAAGATGGTAGTAGGGCGAGCACCGGGGAGCTGTTTTTT

d_call: TRBD1
clone_size: .
v_call: TRBV9
j_call: TRBJ1-2
cdr3_aa: CASSPRQGAHPGYTF
cdr3_nt: TGTGCCAGCAGCCCTCGACAGGGGGCGCATCCTGGCTACACCTTC

d_call: TRBD2
clone_size: .
v_call: TRBV12-5
j_call: TRBJ2-3
cdr3_aa: CASGLSRLADTQYF
cdr3_nt: TGTGCTAGTGGTTTGTCGAGACTAGCGGATACGCAGTATTTT

d_call: TRBD1
clone_size: .
v_call: TRBV9
j_call: TRBJ1-2
cdr3_aa: CASSIGTGSYGYTF
cdr3_nt: TGTGCCAGCAGCATTGGGACAGGGTCCTATGGCTACACCTTC

d_call: TRBD2
clone_size: .
v_call: TRBV5-1
j_call: TRBJ2-1
cdr3_aa: CASSSGLAGNEQFF
cdr3_nt: TGCGCCAGCAGCTCGGGACTAGCGGGAAATGAGCAGTTCTTC

d_call: .
clone_size: .
v_call: TRBV14
j_call: TRBJ1-1
cdr3_aa: CASSQVRGGTEAFF
cdr3_nt: TGTGCCAGCAGCCAAGTCCGGGGCGGCACTGAAGCTTTCTTT

d_call: .
clone_size: .
v_call: TRBV28
j_call: TRBJ1-5
cdr3_aa: CASKIGGDSNQPQHF
cdr3_nt: TGTGCCAGCAAAATCGGGGGGGATAGCAATCAGCCCCAGCATTTT

d_call: TRBD1
clone_size: .
v_call: TRBV19
j_call: TRBJ1-2
cdr3_aa: CASSMADRVYYGYTF
cdr3_nt: TGTGCCAGTAGTATGGCGGACAGGGTGTACTATGGCTACACCTTC

d_call: .
clone_size: .
v_call: TRBV18
j_call: TRBJ1-3
cdr3_aa: CASSTTSRDSGNTIYF
cdr3_nt: TGTGCCAGCTCAACCACGTCTAGGGACTCTGGAAACACCATATATTTT

d_call: TRBD2
clone_size: .
v_call: TRBV5-4
j_call: TRBJ2-7
cdr3_aa: CASSLPGLGSHEQYF
cdr3_nt: TGTGCCAGCAGCCTACCGGGACTAGGGTCCCACGAGCAGTACTTC

d_call: TRBD2
clone_size: .
v_call: TRBV6-1
j_call: TRBJ2-7
cdr3_aa: CASRREVITYEQYF
cdr3_nt: TGTGCCAGCCGGCGGGAGGTGATTACCTACGAGCAGTACTTC

d_call: .
clone_size: .
v_call: TRBV4-1
j_call: TRBJ2-5
cdr3_aa: CASSPKRARAQETQYF
cdr3_nt: TGCGCCAGCAGCCCCAAGCGGGCAAGGGCCCAAGAGACCCAGTACTTC